Detailed here is one T cell receptor beta chain. This clone's antigen is unknown. No base qualities exist here, and no much larger clone lies one base off it. These data originate in a study of technical replicates of blood from a handful of donors (dated by TCRdb to about 2017). From the germline V gene, CDR1 is KGHSH and CDR2 is LQKENI. Reading from cysteine to phenylalanine, the CDR3 counts 14 amino acids. Of the read, only the CDR3 DNA is kept; its 42 bases are in frame from base 1. V is pared back by 2 bases and J by 4 bases, with 10 bases lying between the germline termini. The library came from the immunoSEQ multiplex PCR assay. The source is immuneACCESS, and TCRdb retained only in-frame sequences with V and J called. Part of the clones is not carried over; for the studies checked, unresolved V genes explain less than half of this, and the remainder is unexplained. For this sample there are 87,000 or so clones; around 90% appear just once. Of the sample, 0.27% falls within the top ten clones.

The sequence derives from a human donor in good health. Sequencing input: T cells isolated from PBMCs. This chain joins TRBV18 to TRBJ2-3; no D gene call is confident. The CDR3 corresponds to CASSPESAADTQYF. The DNA sequence follows: TGTGCCAGCTCACCAGAATCGGCGGCAGATACGCAGTATTTT.